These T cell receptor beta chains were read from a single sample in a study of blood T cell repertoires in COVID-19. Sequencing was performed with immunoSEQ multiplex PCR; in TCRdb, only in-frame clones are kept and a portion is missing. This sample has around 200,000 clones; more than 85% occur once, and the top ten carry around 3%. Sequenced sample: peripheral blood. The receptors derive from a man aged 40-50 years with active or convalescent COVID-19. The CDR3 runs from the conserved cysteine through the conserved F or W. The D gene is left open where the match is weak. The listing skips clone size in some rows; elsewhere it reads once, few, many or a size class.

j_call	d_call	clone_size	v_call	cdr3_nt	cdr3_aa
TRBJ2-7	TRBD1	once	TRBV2	TGTGCCAGCAGTGTCCAGGGGGTTAACGAGCAGTACTTC	CASSVQGVNEQYF
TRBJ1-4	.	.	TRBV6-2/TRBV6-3	TGTGCCAGCAGTCCAGGGAAAGGAGAAAAACTGTTTTTT	CASSPGKGEKLFF
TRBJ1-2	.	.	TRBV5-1	TGCGCCAGCAGCTTGGGATACTCAGGAGGCGACTATGGCTACACCTTC	CASSLGYSGGDYGYTF
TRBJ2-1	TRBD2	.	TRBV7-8	TGTGCCAGCAGCCTAAGACTCATAGCGGGGGCCTCCAGCTCCTACAATGAGCAGTTCTTC	CASSLRLIAGASSSYNEQFF
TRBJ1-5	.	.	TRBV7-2	TGTGCCAGCAGCTTACGGCCTGGAGGCAATCAGCCCCAGCATTTT	CASSLRPGGNQPQHF
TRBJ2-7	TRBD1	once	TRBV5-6	TGTGCCAGCAGCTTCCCGGGGACAGGGGGGGACGAGCAGTACTTC	CASSFPGTGGDEQYF
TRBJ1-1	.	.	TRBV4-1	TGCGTCAGCAGCCATCCTACAATGGACACGTCGGGGGGTGGAACTGAAGCTTTCTTT	CVSSHPTMDTSGGGTEAFF
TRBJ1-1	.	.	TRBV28	TGTGCCCTAGAGAGGGTCGGCACTGAAGCTTTCTTT	CALERVGTEAFF
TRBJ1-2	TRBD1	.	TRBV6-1	TGTGCCAGCAGTGAAGCCAGGACAGGGCGGAACTATGGCCACACCTTC	CASSEARTGRNYGHTF
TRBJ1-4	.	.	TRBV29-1	TGCAGCGTACGTACCGGGACACATTATAATGAAAAACTGTTTTTT	CSVRTGTHYNEKLFF
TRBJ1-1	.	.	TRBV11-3	TGTGCCAGCAGCGGAGGGTCTGAAGCTTTCTTT	CASSGGSEAFF
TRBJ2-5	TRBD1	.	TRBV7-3	TGTGCCAGCAGCCCAACAGGGGGGGAGACCCAGTACTTC	CASSPTGGETQYF
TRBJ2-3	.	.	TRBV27	TGTGCCAGCAGTTTAGGTAGCGGACTCACAGATACGCAGTATTTT	CASSLGSGLTDTQYF
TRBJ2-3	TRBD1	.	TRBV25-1	TGTGCCAGCAGTGAATCGACTACAAGGACAGGGTCAGATACGCAGTATTTT	CASSESTTRTGSDTQYF
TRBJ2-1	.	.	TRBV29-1	TGCAGCGTTGAGGGGACTTACCTTAATGAGCAGTTCTTC	CSVEGTYLNEQFF
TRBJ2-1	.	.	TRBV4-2	TGTGCCAGCAGCCAAGGACGGGGTGAGCAGTTCTTC	CASSQGRGEQFF
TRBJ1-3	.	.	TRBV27	TGTGCCAGCAGCAGGGGTCTTGGAAACACCATATATTTT	CASSRGLGNTIYF
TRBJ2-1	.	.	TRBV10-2	TGCGCCAGCAGCGGAGGGACAGTGAATGAGCAGTTCTTC	CASSGGTVNEQFF
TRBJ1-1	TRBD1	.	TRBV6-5	TGTGCCAGCAGATACAGGGGAGGGGACACTGAAGCTTTCTTT	CASRYRGGDTEAFF
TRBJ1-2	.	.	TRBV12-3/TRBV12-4	TGTGCCAGCAGTTTAGTTCGTGACAGGCCGTCCACCTTC	CASSLVRDRPSTF
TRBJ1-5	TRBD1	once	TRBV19	TGTGCCAGTAGTACAGGAGGGACAGGGTCGACTCAGCCCCAGCATTTT	CASSTGGTGSTQPQHF
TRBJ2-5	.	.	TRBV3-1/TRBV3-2	TGTGCCAGCAGCCGCTCGCCCGCGGAGACCCAGTACTTC	CASSRSPAETQYF
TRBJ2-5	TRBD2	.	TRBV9	TGCGCCCCCAGCCAATCGGGGGGGGCGGGAGAGACCCAGTACTTC	CAPSQSGGAGETQYF
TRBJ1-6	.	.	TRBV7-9	TGTGCCAGCAGCTTAGCGGACGGGAGGAGGAATTCACCCCTCCACTTT	CASSLADGRRNSPLHF
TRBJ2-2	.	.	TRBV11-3	TGTGCCAGCAGCTTAGTTTCGGGATCGAACACCGGGGAGCTGTTTTTT	CASSLVSGSNTGELFF
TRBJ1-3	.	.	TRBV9	TGTGCCAGCAGCGCGTCGGGAGTCTCTGGAAACACCATATATTTT	CASSASGVSGNTIYF
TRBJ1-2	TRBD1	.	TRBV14	TGTGCCAGCAGCCAAGTCCGGACAGGGTCTAACTATGGCTACACCTTC	CASSQVRTGSNYGYTF
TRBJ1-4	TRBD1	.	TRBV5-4	TGTGCCAGCAGCTTGGCGGACAGGGGAGAAAAACTGTTTTTT	CASSLADRGEKLFF
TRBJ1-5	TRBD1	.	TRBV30	TGTGCCTGGGGATCGGGACAGCCGGGCCTCAATCAGCCCCAGCATTTT	CAWGSGQPGLNQPQHF
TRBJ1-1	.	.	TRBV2	TGTGCCAGCAATCGGGGTAGCAACACTGAAGCTTTCTTT	CASNRGSNTEAFF
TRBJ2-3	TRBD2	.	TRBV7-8	TGTGCCAGCAGCTTAGCAACTAGCGGGGTGGGAGATACGCAGTATTTT	CASSLATSGVGDTQYF
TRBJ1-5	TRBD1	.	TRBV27	TGTGCCAGCAGGGGACAGGGGTATCAGCCCCAGCATTTT	CASRGQGYQPQHF
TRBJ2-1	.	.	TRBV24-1	TGTGCCACCAGTGATTTGGGGGGGTTCAATGAGCAGTTCTTC	CATSDLGGFNEQFF
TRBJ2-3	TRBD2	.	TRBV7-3	TGTGCCAGCAGCCCCCAGGTGGCGGGGGTCACAGATACGCAGTATTTT	CASSPQVAGVTDTQYF
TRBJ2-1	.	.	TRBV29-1	TGCAGCGTAGCCGCCCCCAATGAGCAGTTCTTC	CSVAAPNEQFF
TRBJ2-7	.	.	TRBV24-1	TGTGCCACCAGTAAGGACGGGGGCTCCTACGAGCAGTACTTC	CATSKDGGSYEQYF
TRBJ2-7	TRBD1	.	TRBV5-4	TGTGCCAGCAGTCGTTCGACAGGGGCCATCTCCTACGAGCAGTACTTC	CASSRSTGAISYEQYF
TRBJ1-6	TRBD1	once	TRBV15	TGTGCCACCAGCAGAGCCCGGACAGGGGAATCACCCCTCCACTTT	CATSRARTGESPLHF
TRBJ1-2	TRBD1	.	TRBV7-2	TGTGCCAGCAGTCCGAACAGGGGGGGCATGGACTATGGCTACACCTTC	CASSPNRGGMDYGYTF
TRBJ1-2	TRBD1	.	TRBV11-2	TGTGCCAGCAGCTTAGGGGCCGGGACAGGGTATGGCTACACCTTC	CASSLGAGTGYGYTF
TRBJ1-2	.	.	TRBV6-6	TGTGCCAGCAGTTATTCCAAATCGGGTGGCTACACCTTC	CASSYSKSGGYTF
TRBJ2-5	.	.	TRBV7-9	TGTGCCAGCGGCCCCAGTACTATCCAAGAGACCCAGTACTTC	CASGPSTIQETQYF
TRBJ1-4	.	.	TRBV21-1	TGTGCCAGCAGCAAGGCTCCAACTAATGAAAAACTGTTTTTT	CASSKAPTNEKLFF
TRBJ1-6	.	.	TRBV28	TGTGCCACCTATAGGGGGGGGAATTCACCCCTCCACTTT	CATYRGGNSPLHF
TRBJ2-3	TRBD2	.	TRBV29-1	TGCAGCGTTGAAGGAGGGGCTAGCGGGGGGGCTGGAGATACGCAGTATTTT	CSVEGGASGGAGDTQYF
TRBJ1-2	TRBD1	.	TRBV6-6	TGTGCCAGCAGTGGTACAGGGGCCCCAGGAAACTATGGCTACACCTTC	CASSGTGAPGNYGYTF
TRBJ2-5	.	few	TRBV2	TGTGCCAGCACTACGACTTTACAAGAGACCCAGTACTTC	CASTTTLQETQYF
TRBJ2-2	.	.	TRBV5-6	TGTGCCAGCAGCGCACAGGTCACCGGGGAGCTGTTTTTT	CASSAQVTGELFF